This paragraph covers one T cell receptor beta chain sequence. Its matching antigen is unknown. The data belong to a study of vaccination effects on CD4 cells after COVID-19. Study-level findings and limits: The authors studied few convalescent patients and collected no early post-infection timepoints. Clones that were induced by infection or by vaccine showed marked contraction late after vaccination. Common cold coronaviruses were cross-recognized by only 1 of 255 vaccine-induced clones in healthy vaccinees.

Viral peptide pools were used in the ViraFEST assay to expand antigen-specific CD4+ T cells, and sequencing came afterward. CD4+ T cells were isolated after around ten days of culture. Vaccine recipients, nucleocapsid antibody negative, had no prior SARS-CoV-2 infection. In culture with 10 IU/ml IL-2 and around 10 ug/ml peptides, PBMC were grown at two million per well. Trimming removed 4 bases from V and 7 bases from J; junction bases left unmatched: 10. Germline V gene lookup returns CDR1 SGHNT and CDR2 YYREEE (reference sequence). CDR3 length: 16 amino acids. Sequenced by immunoSEQ multiplex PCR; TCRdb stores in-frame clones only, minus some. This table has tens of thousands of clones, roughly 82% appearing once.

This material consisted of CD4+ T cells from PBMCs cultured with HCoV-NL63 spike peptides, taken before COVID-19 vaccination. The chain uses TRBV5-4 and TRBJ2-2; the match to TRBD1 covers 10 bases. This clonotype originated in a human donor who received a COVID-19 vaccine. CDR3 DNA sequence: TGTGCCAGCAGCCTCCGGGACAGGGGCGGCGGCGGGGAGCTGTTTTTT. It yields the protein CASSLRDRGGGGELFF.